A selection of T cell receptor beta chains follows, all from one sample in a study of blood T cell repertoires in COVID-19. Here immunoSEQ multiplex PCR was the method, and the copy in TCRdb shows in-frame clones only, minus some. The sample contains a few hundred thousand clones, roughly 82% of which appear only once. The material sequenced was peripheral blood. Receptors originate from a man of 80 years or more with acute or convalescent COVID-19. CDR3s include the opening cysteine and the closing phenylalanine or tryptophan. The D gene is left open where the match is weak. Rows may omit the clone size; those that give it use once, few, many or a size class.

j_gene: TRBJ1-1; d_gene: .; abundance: .; v_gene: TRBV2; CDR3nt: TGTGCCAGCAGTGTGATCCGGGCAGGGTTGAGCACTGAAGCTTTCTTT; CDR3aa: CASSVIRAGLSTEAFF
j_gene: TRBJ1-4; d_gene: TRBD1; abundance: once; v_gene: TRBV7-8; CDR3nt: TGTGCCAGCAGCCTGGACAGGGCTCATGAAAAACTGTTTTTT; CDR3aa: CASSLDRAHEKLFF
j_gene: TRBJ1-4; d_gene: .; abundance: .; v_gene: TRBV27; CDR3nt: TGTGCCAGCAGTTCCCTCGGGGGGAGTAATGAAAAACTGTTTTTT; CDR3aa: CASSSLGGSNEKLFF
j_gene: TRBJ2-7; d_gene: .; abundance: .; v_gene: TRBV7-2; CDR3nt: TGTGCCAGCAGCTTCGCGGGTATTGCCTACGAGCAGTACTTC; CDR3aa: CASSFAGIAYEQYF
j_gene: TRBJ2-7; d_gene: .; abundance: .; v_gene: TRBV28; CDR3nt: TGTGCCAGCAGATCGGGACTTTCCTACCCCTACGAGCAGTACTTC; CDR3aa: CASRSGLSYPYEQYF
j_gene: TRBJ2-1; d_gene: TRBD2; abundance: .; v_gene: TRBV9; CDR3nt: TGTGCCAGCAGCGTAGGGGGGAGGGCGTCTTACAATGAGCAGTTCTTC; CDR3aa: CASSVGGRASYNEQFF
j_gene: TRBJ2-2; d_gene: TRBD2; abundance: .; v_gene: TRBV7-7; CDR3nt: TGTGCTAGCAGCTTAGCGGGGGGCACCGGGGAGCTGTTTTTT; CDR3aa: CASSLAGGTGELFF
j_gene: TRBJ1-2; d_gene: TRBD1; abundance: .; v_gene: TRBV12-3/TRBV12-4; CDR3nt: TGTGCCAGCAGTTTCAGGGGGTACTATGGCTACACCTTC; CDR3aa: CASSFRGYYGYTF
j_gene: TRBJ1-1; d_gene: .; abundance: .; v_gene: TRBV11-2; CDR3nt: TGTGCCAGCAGCCCCCCAGTGAACACTGAAGCTTTCTTT; CDR3aa: CASSPPVNTEAFF
j_gene: TRBJ1-2; d_gene: TRBD1; abundance: .; v_gene: TRBV7-9; CDR3nt: TGTGCCAGCGCCACAGGGGGCTCCGCTAACTATGGCTACACCTTC; CDR3aa: CASATGGSANYGYTF
j_gene: TRBJ2-1; d_gene: .; abundance: .; v_gene: TRBV12-3/TRBV12-4; CDR3nt: TGTGCCAGCACCTCTCGCGAGTTCAATGAGCAGTTCTTC; CDR3aa: CASTSREFNEQFF
j_gene: TRBJ2-2; d_gene: .; abundance: .; v_gene: TRBV5-4; CDR3nt: TGTGCCAGCAGCTCCCAGACAGGAGCGAACACCGGGGAGCTGTTTTTT; CDR3aa: CASSSQTGANTGELFF
j_gene: TRBJ1-2; d_gene: .; abundance: .; v_gene: TRBV7-9; CDR3nt: TGTGCCAGCGGCACTTCGGGGATTTCCTATGGCTACACCTTC; CDR3aa: CASGTSGISYGYTF
j_gene: TRBJ1-2; d_gene: .; abundance: .; v_gene: TRBV5-1; CDR3nt: TGCGCCAGCAGCGTTGAACAGGGATTCTATGGCTACACCTTC; CDR3aa: CASSVEQGFYGYTF
j_gene: TRBJ1-1; d_gene: .; abundance: .; v_gene: TRBV10-3; CDR3nt: TGTGCCAGCATAGCGGGGGAGCGCACTGAAGCTTTCTTT; CDR3aa: CASIAGERTEAFF
j_gene: TRBJ2-7; d_gene: .; abundance: once; v_gene: TRBV7-2; CDR3nt: TGTGCCAGCAGCTTCCTACGGGGGTCCGCCTACGAGCAGTACTTC; CDR3aa: CASSFLRGSAYEQYF
j_gene: TRBJ2-1; d_gene: TRBD2; abundance: .; v_gene: TRBV6-6; CDR3nt: TGTGCCAGCAGTTACCTTCTAGCGGGGCTTAAGACTGAGCAGTTCTTC; CDR3aa: CASSYLLAGLKTEQFF
j_gene: TRBJ1-2; d_gene: .; abundance: few; v_gene: TRBV10-1; CDR3nt: TGCGCCACCTCAACCTCCTCGGGCTATGGCTACACCTTC; CDR3aa: CATSTSSGYGYTF